This T cell receptor (beta chain) was found in a study of cytomegalovirus exposure and HLA in healthy donors. Turning to this clone: Its antigen is not known.

General observations from the study: A later analysis reported that several of the most significant clusters appeared to be linked to common viral pathogens, among them Epstein-Barr virus. TCR beta V segments were, for the most part, productive about 87% or about 30% of the time in an earlier analysis.

The PCR ran on 60 Vbeta and 13 Jbeta primers. The authors' processing: There were 80 million to 95 million unique TCR beta chains by a later count, and some 11 million of them were shared. The data were produced by immunoSEQ multiplex PCR, yet TCRdb's version contains in-frame clones alone and is incomplete. V and J calls and clone size follow that table, whereas D and trimming were derived from the DNA. The profile shows 90,000 to 110,000 clones, roughly three quarters of them singletons. Sequencing was done on a sample of PBMCs. This clonotype was obtained from a male donor in good health and CMV-seronegative.

DNA of the CDR3: TGTGCCAGCAGCCCAGGGGGCGGGGAGCTGTTTTTT. This sequence encodes CASSPGGGELFF. The chain couples TRBV7-9 to TRBJ2-2; TRBD1 matches 7 bases. The CDR3 is 12 residues long. Germline trimming cut 5 bases from V and 7 bases from J; bases unmatched to any gene: 1. Germline values: CDR1 SEHNR, CDR2 FQNEAQ (reference sequence).